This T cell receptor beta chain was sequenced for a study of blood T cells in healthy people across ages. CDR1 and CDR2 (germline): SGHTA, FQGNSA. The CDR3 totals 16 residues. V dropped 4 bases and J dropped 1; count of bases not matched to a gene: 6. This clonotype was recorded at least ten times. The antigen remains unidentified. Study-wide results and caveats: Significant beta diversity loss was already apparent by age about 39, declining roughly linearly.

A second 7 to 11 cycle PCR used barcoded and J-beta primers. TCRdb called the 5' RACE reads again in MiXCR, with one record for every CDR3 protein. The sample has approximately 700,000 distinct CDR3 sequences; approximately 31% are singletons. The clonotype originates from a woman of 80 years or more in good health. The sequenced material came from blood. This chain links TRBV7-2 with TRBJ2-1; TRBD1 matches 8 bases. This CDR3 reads CASSSRTGLSYNEQFF. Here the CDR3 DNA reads TGTGCCAGCAGCTCGCGGACAGGGCTTTCCTACAATGAGCAGTTCTTC.